The rows below give T cell receptor beta chains drawn from one sample of a study of blood T cells in healthy people across ages. A single record per CDR3 protein comes from TCRdb applying MiXCR to the 5' RACE reads. The table has about 1,600,000 distinct CDR3 sequences, roughly 40% seen once. Sequenced sample: blood. These receptors were taken from a woman aged 18-29 years in good health. CDR3s include the opening cysteine and the closing phenylalanine or tryptophan. D genes are given only for firm matches. Rows give clone size only sometimes, using once, few, many, or a class for an expanded clone.

clone_size	cdr3_length	d_call	j_call	v_call	cdr3_nt	cdr3_aa
NA	15	NA	TRBJ2-7	TRBV3-1	TGTGCCAGCAGCGCCCCAGGGGGGTACTACAATGAGCAGTACTTC	CASSAPGGYYNEQYF
few	14	NA	TRBJ2-7	TRBV5-1	TGCGCCAGCAGCTTGGGGGGGCGAGATGACGAGCAGTACTTC	CASSLGGRDDEQYF
few	14	NA	TRBJ1-1	TRBV5-1	TGCGCCAGCAGCCCAAGACTCCCTAACACTGAAGCTTTCTTT	CASSPRLPNTEAFF
NA	12	NA	TRBJ2-1	TRBV6-2/TRBV6-3	TGTGCCAGCAGCCCCATGTACAATGAGCAGTTCTTC	CASSPMYNEQFF
NA	14	NA	TRBJ2-5	TRBV2	TGTGCCAGCAAGGACGGGTTGTCGAACAATGAGCAGTACTTC	CASKDGLSNNEQYF
once	13	NA	TRBJ2-7	TRBV28	TGTGCCACCTCGAACAGCCTAGGGTACGAGCAGTACTTC	CATSNSLGYEQYF
NA	13	TRBD1	TRBJ1-2	TRBV10-1	TGCGCCAGGAGGGACAGGGATAACTATGGCTACACCTTC	CARRDRDNYGYTF
NA	16	NA	TRBJ1-1	TRBV6-5	TGTGCCAGCAGTAGGGGGGCGACCCCCCGTCGACCTGAAGCTTTCTTT	CASSRGATPRRPEAFF
many	14	NA	TRBJ2-7	TRBV9	TGTGCCAGCAGCGTAATTAGCAACTCCTACGAGCAGTACTTC	CASSVISNSYEQYF
NA	14	NA	TRBJ2-7	TRBV30	TGTGCCGGATATCGGAGGGACAGCTTCTACGAGCAGTACTTC	CAGYRRDSFYEQYF
NA	15	TRBD2	TRBJ2-5	TRBV7-8	TGTGCCAGCAGCCCCACCCGACTAGCGCAAGAGACCCAGTACTTC	CASSPTRLAQETQYF
many	13	NA	TRBJ2-1	TRBV18	TGTGCCAGCAGCCCGCGACTAGATAATGAGCAGTTCTTC	CASSPRLDNEQFF
NA	15	TRBD1	TRBJ2-7	TRBV20-1	TGCAGTGCTAGAGACGATGGACAGGGGGCTTTCGAGCAGTACTTC	CSARDDGQGAFEQYF
NA	14	TRBD1	TRBJ1-1	TRBV4-3	TGCGCCAGCAGCCAAGAGTCCAGGGGGCTTGGAGCTTTCTTT	CASSQESRGLGAFF
NA	14	NA	TRBJ2-1	TRBV11-2	TGTGCCAGCAGCCGAGGACAGTCCTACAATGAGCAGTTCTTC	CASSRGQSYNEQFF
NA	16	TRBD1	TRBJ2-3	TRBV20-1	TGCAGTGCTAGAGATAGGGACAGGGGATTCACAGATACGCAGTATTTT	CSARDRDRGFTDTQYF
NA	17	TRBD2	TRBJ2-1	TRBV7-6	TGTGCCAGCAGCCCCCTACCAGCGGGAGGTACCTACAATGAGCAGTTCTTC	CASSPLPAGGTYNEQFF
few	16	TRBD2	TRBJ2-3	TRBV27	TGTGCCAGCAGTAGAGCGGGAGGGGGAAACACAGATACGCAGTATTTT	CASSRAGGGNTDTQYF
NA	12	NA	TRBJ1-1	TRBV28	TGTGCCAGCAGTCCCGGACAGCTTGAAGCTTTCTTT	CASSPGQLEAFF
NA	18	TRBD2	TRBJ2-7	TRBV20-1	TGCAGTGCTAGGTCGGGGCTAGCGGGAGACCTACCCTCCTACGAGCAGTACTTC	CSARSGLAGDLPSYEQYF
NA	12	TRBD1	TRBJ2-1	TRBV6-5	TGTGCCAGCAGTTACTCGACAGGGCAGCAGTTCTTC	CASSYSTGQQFF
few	16	NA	TRBJ2-3	TRBV9	TGTGCCAGCAGCTCGAGCGGGTCGGCTAGCACAGATACGCAGTATTTT	CASSSSGSASTDTQYF
once	14	NA	TRBJ1-1	TRBV7-6	TGTGCCAGCAGCTTAACGCGGGAAGTAGGTGAAGCTTTCTTT	CASSLTREVGEAFF
NA	14	TRBD1	TRBJ1-2	TRBV2	TGTACCAGCAGTGAAAGTGGGGACAGCGATGGCTACACCTTC	CTSSESGDSDGYTF
NA	14	NA	TRBJ1-2	TRBV11-2	TGTGCCAGCAGCTCTGTCGGGACGGCTTATGGCTACACCTTC	CASSSVGTAYGYTF
few	15	TRBD1	TRBJ2-7	TRBV27	TGTGCCAGCAGTTTAAGCGCGCGGACAGGGTCCGAGCAGTACTTC	CASSLSARTGSEQYF
NA	14	NA	TRBJ1-1	TRBV12-3/TRBV12-4	TGTGCCAGCAGCTCGGGCCCAGAGAACACTGAAGCTTTCTTT	CASSSGPENTEAFF
NA	16	TRBD2	TRBJ2-1	TRBV7-2	TGTGCCAGCAGCTTGTTCCTTAGCGGGGGCTACAATGAGCAGTTCTTC	CASSLFLSGGYNEQFF
NA	15	NA	TRBJ1-5	TRBV28	TGTGCCAGCAGTTTGCCACAAGGAAGCAATCAGCCCCAGCATTTT	CASSLPQGSNQPQHF
few	15	NA	TRBJ2-7	TRBV3-1	TGTGCCAGCAGCCAAGGGGTCCAATTCGTCAACGAGCAGTACTTC	CASSQGVQFVNEQYF
NA	12	NA	TRBJ2-7	TRBV20-1	TGCAGTGCTAGGGTCAGGACCTACGAGCAGTACTTC	CSARVRTYEQYF
few	13	NA	TRBJ2-7	TRBV29-1	TGCAGCGTTGAAGAAAACCCGGGCTACGAGCAGTACTTC	CSVEENPGYEQYF
NA	13	NA	TRBJ1-2	TRBV12-3/TRBV12-4	TGTGCCAGCAGTTTCCCAGGGAACTATGGCTACACCTTC	CASSFPGNYGYTF
NA	15	NA	TRBJ2-7	TRBV24-1	TGTGCCACCAGTGAAGGGGATGGCAGGGTATACGAGCAGTACTTC	CATSEGDGRVYEQYF
many	15	TRBD2	TRBJ2-7	TRBV29-1	TGCAGCGTTGAAGGGCTAGCGGGAGCCTCCTACGAGCAGTACTTC	CSVEGLAGASYEQYF
few	14	NA	TRBJ2-1	TRBV7-2	TGTGCCAGCAGCTTCCCAGGGTACGACAATGAGCAGTTCTTC	CASSFPGYDNEQFF
few	15	NA	TRBJ2-3	TRBV12-3/TRBV12-4	TGTGCCAGCAGAATACAGGGCTCTCGAACAGATACGCAGTATTTT	CASRIQGSRTDTQYF
NA	16	TRBD1	TRBJ2-7	TRBV6-6	TGTGCCAGCACTCCGTCCGGGGACAGGGGGTCCTACGAGCAGTACTTC	CASTPSGDRGSYEQYF
few	16	NA	TRBJ2-5	TRBV28	TGTGCCAGCAGTCAAAAATCAAAGGGGGTTCAAGAGACCCAGTACTTC	CASSQKSKGVQETQYF
many	15	TRBD1	TRBJ1-5	TRBV9	TGTGCCAGCAGCGTGTCAGGGGGCGCGGGTCAGCCCCAGCATTTT	CASSVSGGAGQPQHF